The 13 T cell receptor beta chains reported below all come from one sample, sequenced in a study of CD8 T cells in ankylosing spondylitis. Each CDR3 protein gets one entry after TCRdb re-called the 5' RACE reads with MiXCR. The sample consists of about 220,000 distinct CDR3 sequences, 8% to 11% of them appearing once. The specimen was blood, either unsorted or a sorted T cell fraction (not recorded which). These receptors all stem from a male donor with ankylosing spondylitis or in good health (not recorded which).

This clonotype has ten or more counts. The V gene is TRBV12-3 or TRBV12-4, the J gene TRBJ1-3, with no clear D. This CDR3 contains 13 residues. The V end lost 7 bases, the J end lost 3 bases, and 10 bases lay between the germline ends. CDR3 nucleotides: TGTGCCAGCACTAAGGACCGTGGAAACACCATATATTTT. Protein sequence: CASTKDRGNTIYF.

The sample holds many counts of this clonotype. The junction does not match germline at one end; this may be a read error. The chain carries TRBV7-7 and TRBJ2-1; 12 positions agree with TRBD1. Germline V lookup: CDR1 SSHAT, CDR2 FNYEAQ (reference sequence). The CDR3 length is 14 residues. CDR3 sequence: CASSSGQGANEQFF. The CDR3 coding sequence is TGTGCTAGCAGCTCGGGACAGGGGGCGAATGAGCAGTTCTTC.

This chain joins TRBV20-1 and TRBJ2-6; 13 nucleotides agree with TRBD2. Looked up from germline, CDR1 is DFQATT and CDR2 is SNEGSKA (reference sequence). This CDR3 comprises 20 residues. The V segment lost 6 bases and the J segment 0 bases; nucleotides outside the gene matches: 14. The CDR3 DNA follows: TGCAGTGCCGCCTCCGGGACTAGCGGGACTATAATCTCTGGGGCCAACGTCCTGACTTTC. Residues: CSAASGTSGTIISGANVLTF.

This clonotype was seen only a few times. The J gene is TRBJ2-7, the V gene TRBV28; 11 bases are a match to TRBD1. V trimming: 5 bases; J trimming: 5 bases; junction bases outside the gene matches: 11. Germline V gene sequence: CDR1 MDHEN, CDR2 SYDVKM. The CDR3 has 16 amino acids. The CDR3 bases are TGTGCCAGCAGTCCGACCGGGACAGGGGGGATGGACGAGCAGTACTTC. Its translation: CASSPTGTGGMDEQYF.

V gene TRBV20-1 combines with J gene TRBJ2-3; possible D gene TRBD2, 5 bases. The CDR3 length is 13 residues. Trimming pared 0 bases from V and 5 bases from J, leaving 9 bases between. The germline gives CDR1 DFQATT, CDR2 SNEGSKA (reference sequence). CDR3 residues: CSARDPGLDTQYF. As DNA, the CDR3 is TGCAGTGCTAGAGATCCGGGGTTAGATACGCAGTATTTT.

This clonotype has at least ten counts. The V call is TRBV12-3 or TRBV12-4, the J call TRBJ2-1; 8 nucleotides agree with TRBD1. The CDR3 is made up of 14 amino acids. V trimming: 4 bases; J trimming: 7 bases; junction bases outside the gene matches: 6. DNA for the CDR3: TGTGCCAGCAGTTCCACTCAGGGGGCGAATGAGCAGTTCTTC. Encoded protein: CASSSTQGANEQFF.

This clonotype was seen at least ten times. The V call is TRBV20-1, the J call TRBJ2-5, with TRBD1 matching over 10 bases. The CDR3 is made up of 16 amino acids. The V and J ends lost 5 bases and 4 bases, in that order; junction bases with no gene match: 13. Looked up from germline, CDR1 is DFQATT and CDR2 is SNEGSKA (reference sequence). DNA of the CDR3: TGCAGTGCTGATGCGACAGGGGGCGAATTTATAGAGACCCAGTACTTC. This codes for CSADATGGEFIETQYF.

This clonotype was picked up many times. The genes are TRBV7-9 and TRBJ1-1; the D is unclear. Germline assignment: CDR1 SEHNR and CDR2 FQNEAQ (reference sequence). The ends were cut back, 2 bases at V and 2 bases at J, with 9 bases in the middle. This CDR3 region has 14 residues. The CDR3 loop is CASSLNRQNTEAFF. Here the CDR3 DNA reads TGTGCCAGCAGCTTAAACAGACAAAACACTGAAGCTTTCTTT.

The table lists this clonotype with many counts. The rearrangement uses TRBV7-2 and TRBJ2-4, with no clear D. Trimming stripped 6 bases from V and 12 bases from J, with 18 bases between. The CDR3 extends over 13 amino acids. The germline gives CDR1 SGHTA, CDR2 FQGNSA. CDR3 nucleotide sequence: TGTGCCAGCAGTTCAGCCGCCCTTTCGGATCAGTACTTC. Protein product: CASSSAALSDQYF. Looking up the rest from reference TRBV7-2 and TRBJ2-4 gives the full variable domain: GAGVSQSPSNKVTEKGKDVELRCDPISGHTALYWYRQSLGQGLEFLIYFQGNSAPDKSGLPSDRFSAERTGGSVSTLTIQRTQQEDSAVYLCASSSAALSDQYFGAGTRLSVL.

This clonotype was seen repeatedly, ten times or more. V gene TRBV5-1 combines with J gene TRBJ1-1; D uncertain. CDR3 length equals 14 residues. Germline V gene sequence: CDR1 SGHRS, CDR2 YFSETQ. The V gene lost 0 bases and the J gene lost 3 bases, with 9 bases spanning the gap. The DNA of the CDR3 is TGCGCCAGCAGCTTGGGACTCCGGGACACTGAAGCTTTCTTT. This codes for CASSLGLRDTEAFF.

This clonotype has ten or more counts. CDR3 sequence: CARAGTGGPHMNTEAFF. The CDR3 region has the DNA TGTGCCAGAGCGGGGACAGGGGGCCCTCATATGAACACTGAAGCTTTCTTT. This chain joins TRBV27 and TRBJ1-1, with 12 bases aligning to TRBD1. The germline V gene encodes CDR1 MNHEY and CDR2 SMNVEV (reference sequence). The junction had 11 bases not matched to a gene; V was cut back by 9 bases and J by 0 bases. The CDR3 length is 17 residues.

On this clonotype itself: This clone may be a read error of a much larger clone one base away. This rearrangement joins TRBV28 to TRBJ1-2; no firm D call. CDR3 length: 16 amino acids. The germline CDR1 and CDR2 sequences are MDHEN and SYDVKM. The V end lost 1 base, the J end lost 0 bases, and 12 bases lay between the germline ends. Written as DNA, the CDR3 is TGTGCCAGCAGTTTATCGGCGACGACCCCTAACTATGGCTACACCTTC. This encodes CASSLSATTPNYGYTF.

V gene TRBV5-1 combines with J gene TRBJ2-3; 7 bases fit TRBD2. CDR1 is SGHRS, CDR2 YFSETQ, per germline. J was trimmed by 2 bases and V by 7 bases; bases with no gene match: 10. This CDR3 contains 15 residues. The CDR3 DNA sequence: TGCGCCAGCGGCCCTGTGGGGGGGTACACAGATACGCAGTATTTT. Its protein product is CASGPVGGYTDTQYF. The variable domain in full, with the rest retrieved from reference TRBV5-1 and TRBJ2-3, is KAGVTQTPRYLIKTRGQQVTLSCSPISGHRSVSWYQQTPGQGLQFLFEYFSETQRNKGNFPGRFSGRQFSNSRSEMNVSTLELGDSALYLCASGPVGGYTDTQYFGPGTRLTVL.